This TCR beta chain comes out of a study of blood T cell repertoires in COVID-19. In the source study's methods: Researchers report that nucleated cell counts were estimated from reference gene primer amplification. Sequenced by immunoSEQ multiplex PCR; TCRdb stores in-frame clones only, minus some. V, J and clone size derive from that table, while D and trimming were established from the DNA sequence. The sample records 100,000 to 150,000 clones, about 74% being singletons. Germline lookup yields CDR1 LNHNV and CDR2 YYDKDF (reference sequence). The V and J ends lost 1 base and 2 bases respectively, with 9 bases between them. This CDR3 region has 14 residues. The Seattle patients joined while their infection was active and were tracked longitudinally afterward.

This chain links TRBV15 with TRBJ2-7; D uncertain. The sample comprised peripheral blood. The TCR originated in an elderly man with COVID-19, enrolled during active disease. The DNA for the CDR3 is TGTGCCACCAGCAGAGTTGAACAGCCCTACGAGCAGTACTTC. It is translated as CATSRVEQPYEQYF.